One sample yielded the 3 T cell receptor beta chains listed below, sequenced in a study of T cells in women clearing cervical HPV infection. The data were produced by immunoSEQ multiplex PCR, yet TCRdb's version contains in-frame clones alone and is incomplete. The sample is made up of 30,000 to 35,000 clones, and the top ten hold 8.4% of it. Sequencing was carried out using blood buffy coat. Receptor source: a woman between 18 and 70 years old with a cervical HPV16 infection that either progressed to CIN3+ or cleared (not recorded which).

As concerns this clone: From the germline J gene comes the end of the CDR3, since the read stops 3 residues before it. The chain combines TRBV20-1 with TRBJ1-4, with D possibly TRBD1 on 5 matching bases. V lost 1 base and J lost 1, with 10 bases in between. The CDR3 has 15 amino acids. Per germline, CDR1 DFQATT and CDR2 SNEGSKA (reference sequence). CDR3 sequence: CSARGWGETNEKLFF. The sequenced CDR3 bases are TGCAGTGCTAGAGGGTGGGGGGAAACTAATGAAAAA.

A note on this clone: The read comes to an end 3 residues before the CDR3 does, leaving the germline J gene to fill in the end. The chain combines TRBV2 with TRBJ1-4, with D maybe TRBD1 (5 bases). V shed 2 bases and J shed 0 bases, with 10 bases lying between them. The germline gives CDR1 SNHLY, CDR2 FYNNEI. This CDR3 has 16 residues. This CDR3 is CASSETGVATNEKLFF. The part of the CDR3 DNA that was read is TGTGCCAGCAGTGAAACAGGCGTTGCAACTAATGAAAAA.

A remark on this clone: Coverage ceases 3 residues before the CDR3 finishes, and the germline J gene fills in the end. The V call is TRBV7-9, the J call TRBJ1-2; a weak D match, TRBD1 (5 bases). The germline CDR1 and CDR2 sequences are SEHNR and FQNEAQ (reference sequence). The CDR3 is 13 amino acids. CDR3 sequence: CASSLAGAYDYTF. Partial CDR3 DNA: TGTGCCAGCAGCTTAGCAGGGGCCTACGAC. The full variable domain, with the rest looked up from reference TRBV7-9 and TRBJ1-2, is DTGVSQNPRHKITKRGQNVTFRCDPISEHNRLYWYRQTLGQGPEFLTYFQNEAQLEKSRLLSDRFSAERPKGSFSTLEIQRTEQGDSAMYLCASSLAGAYDYTFGSGTRLTVV.